This T cell receptor (beta chain) appears in the sequencing data of a study of regulatory T cells in long-lasting Graves disease. Study-wide results and limits: New patients shared fewer public clonotypes (about 1,000) than persistent patients did (2,741). Persistent Graves' patients showed a TCR diversity that was lower than that of newly diagnosed ones.

CDR3 length: 12 residues. V was clipped by 5 bases and J by 6 bases, with 10 bases between them. Through Arm-PCR of CDR3 regions and iRepertoire HTBI primers, TCR beta libraries were built. As processed by the authors: Overall, samples carried 62 TRBV and around 13 TRBJ segments. TCRdb passed the multiplex PCR reads through MiXCR, listing each CDR3 protein once. The authors' filters were not applied to this entry. The sample has roughly 490,000 distinct CDR3 sequences, under 25% seen once; the top ten hold about an eighth. This clonotype was picked up many times. Its antigen is as yet unknown. Described time point: persistent/refractory GD, antithyroid drugs over 5 years with positive TRAb. From RNA extracted from PBMCs, the TCR library was made. The EDTA tubes were filled with about 9 milliliters of drawn peripheral blood.

This TCR was sampled from a female donor with Graves disease. This chain uses TRBV12-3 or TRBV12-4 with TRBJ1-1; D gene ambiguous. The specimen was peripheral blood mononuclear cells (PBMCs), collected when the disease was refractory, from a patient treated with antithyroid drugs. The CDR3 nucleotides are TGTGCCAGCAGTCGATCGTCGGCTGAAGCTTTCTTT. Amino acids: CASSRSSAEAFF.